These 19 T cell receptor beta chains originate from one sample sequenced in a study of CD8 T cells in ankylosing spondylitis. Whole-study findings and limits: Apparently characteristic of ankylosing spondylitis blood was a TCR beta motif (under ten highly homologous variants).

For these TCRs, the target antigens are not known. TCRdb reprocessed the 5' RACE reads via MiXCR and lists one record per CDR3 protein. Of about 390,000 distinct CDR3 sequences listed, around 20% are singletons. The sample taken for sequencing was blood, either unsorted or a sorted T cell fraction (not recorded which). Every receptor here comes from a male donor with ankylosing spondylitis.

This clonotype was seen a few times. The V gene is TRBV5-1, the J gene TRBJ2-1; 8 nucleotides align to TRBD1. CDR1 is SGHRS and CDR2 is YFSETQ in the germline V gene. The CDR3 has 16 residues. The V segment lost 0 bases and the J segment 1 base; nucleotides outside the gene matches: 3. The CDR3 sequence is CASSLGGQGSYNEQFF. CDR3 coding DNA: TGCGCCAGCAGCTTGGGTGGACAGGGTTCCTACAATGAGCAGTTCTTC.

This clonotype was counted only a few times. This chain joins TRBV7-3 and TRBJ1-1, with D possibly matching TRBD1 (5 bases). The CDR3 runs to 18 residues. Germline V gene lookup returns CDR1 SGHTA and CDR2 FQGTGA. The V gene lost 2 bases and the J gene lost 1 base, with 20 bases spanning the gap. CDR3 sequence: CASSLLGTPSGTNTEAFF. DNA for the CDR3: TGTGCCAGCAGCTTACTCGGGACGCCTTCAGGTACGAACACTGAAGCTTTCTTT.

This clonotype was counted a few times. The chain links TRBV12-3 or TRBV12-4 to TRBJ1-5; D is undetermined. The CDR3 has 13 residues. The ends were cut back, 8 bases at V and 0 bases at J, with 8 bases in the middle. CDR3 DNA sequence: TGTGCCAGCGGCACAAATAGCAATCAGCCCCAGCATTTT. Protein: CASGTNSNQPQHF.

The chain is built from TRBV11-3 and TRBJ2-5; no clear D. The CDR3 covers 14 residues. V was clipped by 0 bases and J by 7 bases, with 12 bases between them. The germline CDR1 and CDR2 sequences are SGHNT and YENEEA. CDR3 DNA: TGTGCCAGCAGCTTAGAGGCTGGGCGCCGGACCCAGTACTTC. Encoded protein: CASSLEAGRRTQYF. Filled out from reference TRBV11-3 and TRBJ2-5, the complete variable domain reads EAGVVQSPRYKIIEKKQPVAFWCNPISGHNTLYWYLQNLGQGPELLIRYENEEAVDDSQLPKDRFSAERLKGVDSTLKIQPAELGDSAVYLCASSLEAGRRTQYFGPGTRLLVL.

The chain has TRBV5-1 and TRBJ2-3; tentative D call: TRBD2 (5 bases). V was cut by 1 base and J by 1 base, with 10 bases left in between. Germline-derived CDR1 and CDR2 are SGHRS and YFSETQ. This CDR3 region has 15 residues. The CDR3 loop is CASSLSRVGTDTQYF. The CDR3 DNA sequence: TGCGCCAGCAGCTTGTCGAGGGTCGGCACAGATACGCAGTATTTT. Filled out from reference TRBV5-1 and TRBJ2-3, the complete variable domain reads KAGVTQTPRYLIKTRGQQVTLSCSPISGHRSVSWYQQTPGQGLQFLFEYFSETQRNKGNFPGRFSGRQFSNSRSEMNVSTLELGDSALYLCASSLSRVGTDTQYFGPGTRLTVL.

This clonotype has a single count. The chain is built from TRBV28 and TRBJ2-7; 10 bases match TRBD1. This CDR3 contains 15 residues. V was clipped by 4 bases and J by 1 base; unmatched bases: 4. Germline values: CDR1 MDHEN, CDR2 SYDVKM. The CDR3, as DNA: TGTGCCAGCAGTTCCGGGACAGGGGTGTCCTACGAGCAGTACTTC. Its protein product is CASSSGTGVSYEQYF.

This clonotype was seen more than once but under ten times. V and J are TRBV5-1 and TRBJ1-2; TRBD1 matches 7 bases. The junction had 8 bases not matched to a gene; V was cut back by 6 bases and J by 3 bases. The CDR3 runs to 14 residues. Per the germline V gene, CDR1 is SGHRS and CDR2 is YFSETQ. The DNA of the CDR3 is TGCGCCAGCAAGACAGGGCGGGAGGACTATGGCTACACCTTC. Translating it yields CASKTGREDYGYTF.

This clonotype has just a few counts. The rearrangement uses TRBV7-9 and TRBJ1-1, with D tentatively TRBD1 (5 bases). Germline CDR1 reads SEHNR; CDR2 reads FQNEAQ (reference sequence). The CDR3 sequence is 15 residues long. V gave up 1 base and J gave up 5 bases, with 14 bases separating them. For the CDR3, the DNA is TGTGCCAGCAGCTTAGATGGGGGTAAAGAAACTGAAGCTTTCTTT. It codes for CASSLDGGKETEAFF. The complete variable domain, with remaining parts taken from reference TRBV7-9 and TRBJ1-1, reads DTGVSQNPRHKITKRGQNVTFRCDPISEHNRLYWYRQTLGQGPEFLTYFQNEAQLEKSRLLSDRFSAERPKGSFSTLEIQRTEQGDSAMYLCASSLDGGKETEAFFGQGTRLTVV.

The rearrangement joins TRBV3-1 to TRBJ2-1, with TRBD2 matching over 11 bases. Germline CDR1 reads LGHDT; CDR2 reads YNNKEL (reference sequence). The junction had 7 bases not matched to a gene; V was cut back by 6 bases and J by 6 bases. The CDR3 spans 15 residues. Here the CDR3 DNA reads TGTGCCAGCAGAAATAGCGGGAGGGCCATCAATGAGCAGTTCTTC. It is translated as CASRNSGRAINEQFF.

The chain employs TRBV29-1 and TRBJ2-2; TRBD1 or TRBD2 may be the D gene (5 bases each). This CDR3 has 14 residues. Germline V gene data show CDR1 as SQVTM and CDR2 as ANQGSEA. V dropped 0 bases and J dropped 5 bases, with 10 bases sitting between them. The CDR3 DNA sequence: TGCAGCGTTGAAGAGCAGGGCGGGACCGGGGAGCTGTTTTTT. Translated, it gives CSVEEQGGTGELFF.

This clonotype came up many times. The V and J genes are TRBV27 and TRBJ2-7; 8 nucleotides line up with TRBD1. The CDR3 totals 14 residues. Germline assignment: CDR1 MNHEY and CDR2 SMNVEV (reference sequence). The V gene end was trimmed by 4 bases and the J gene end by 0 bases; junction bases not matched to a gene: 2. The CDR3 sequence: CASSWDRSSYEQYF. CDR3 nucleotide sequence: TGTGCCAGCAGTTGGGACAGGAGCTCCTACGAGCAGTACTTC.

This chain links TRBV9 with TRBJ2-1, with TRBD2 matching 12 bases. The CDR3 consists of 18 residues. CDR1 is SGDLS and CDR2 is YYNGEE in the germline V gene. With V trimmed by 0 bases and J by 5 bases, 9 bases remained unmatched. The CDR3 spells CASSVAQGGLAGNNEQFF. In DNA form, the CDR3 reads TGTGCCAGCAGCGTAGCCCAGGGGGGACTAGCGGGTAACAATGAGCAGTTCTTC.

This clonotype turned up a few times. This sequence joins TRBV10-3 and TRBJ1-3; 8 positions agree with TRBD1. Germline lookup yields CDR1 ENHRY and CDR2 SYGVKD. V was clipped by 10 bases and J by 4 bases; unmatched bases: 6. This CDR3 spans 13 amino acids. The CDR3 here is CATSDREGNTIYF. The CDR3 nucleotides read TGTGCCACCTCGGACAGGGAAGGAAACACCATATATTTT.

V usage is TRBV6-5 and J usage is TRBJ1-5; D not certain. CDR1 and CDR2 (germline): MNHEY, SVGAGI. This CDR3 has 12 residues. Trimming left V 5 bases short and J 7 bases short, with 9 bases between. CDR3 loop: CASSDLGQPQHF. The CDR3 DNA is TGTGCCAGCAGTGACCTTGGCCAGCCCCAGCATTTT.

The count of this clonotype is one. The rearrangement links TRBV11-3 to TRBJ2-2; possible D gene TRBD1, 6 bases. The CDR3 sequence is 12 residues long. Per the germline V gene, CDR1 is SGHNT and CDR2 is YENEEA. The ends were cut back, 6 bases at V and 5 bases at J, with 7 bases in the middle. The CDR3 loop reads CASRGQTGELFF. CDR3 bases: TGTGCCAGCAGAGGACAGACCGGGGAGCTGTTTTTT.

Only a few counts were recorded for this clonotype. At one end the junction does not follow the germline gene, possibly because of a read error. This rearrangement joins TRBV12-3 or TRBV12-4 to TRBJ2-1, with 8 bases matching TRBD2. The CDR3 has 14 residues. The CDR3 loop reads CASSIAGSEDEQFF. The CDR3 bases are TGTGCCAGCAGTATAGCGGGAAGTGAGGATGAGCAGTTCTTC.

The J gene is TRBJ2-3, the V gene TRBV20-1; D is ambiguous. V shed 1 base and J shed 5 bases, with 22 bases lying between them. This CDR3 spans 17 amino acids. Germline CDR1 and CDR2: DFQATT and SNEGSKA (reference sequence). This CDR3 reads CSARASSESTVLDTQYF. CDR3 nucleotide sequence: TGCAGTGCTAGAGCGTCGAGCGAGTCGACCGTTTTAGATACGCAGTATTTT.

This clonotype was detected a few times. This chain joins TRBV14 and TRBJ2-4; tentative D call: TRBD1 (6 bases). V was shortened by 1 base and J by 10 bases, with 14 bases between the two germline ends. This CDR3 spans 14 amino acids. The germline CDR1 and CDR2 sequences are SGHDN and FVKESK. This CDR3 reads CASSQVPRQGIQYF. As DNA, the CDR3 is TGTGCCAGCAGCCAAGTCCCCCGCCAGGGGATTCAGTACTTC.

J is TRBJ2-3 and V is TRBV5-1, with D hard to call. Germline CDR1 reads SGHRS; CDR2 reads YFSETQ. The V gene lost 0 bases and the J gene lost 0 bases, with 14 bases spanning the gap. The CDR3 extends over 17 amino acids. The CDR3 loop is CASSLEVGHSSTDTQYF. DNA of the CDR3: TGCGCCAGCAGCTTGGAAGTTGGGCACTCTAGCACAGATACGCAGTATTTT.